These 6 T cell receptor beta chains were sequenced from one sample in a study of OX40 agonist ivuxolimab in advanced cancers. Clones were read by immunoSEQ multiplex PCR, and TCRdb kept only the in-frame ones, dropping some. The table lists approximately 97,000 clones, roughly nine tenths of them singletons. This material consisted of CD4+ or CD8+ T cells sorted from blood, taken in a trial of the OX40 agonist ivuxolimab. These receptors originate from an adult with an advanced solid tumor such as melanoma, head and neck, liver or kidney cancer.

The chain couples TRBV5-6 to TRBJ1-1, with 8 bases fitting TRBD1. Germline values: CDR1 SGHDT, CDR2 YYEEEE. CDR3 length: 17 residues. V shed 1 base, J shed 5 bases, and the junction held 13 bases outside the gene matches. The CDR3 DNA sequence: TGTGCCAGCAGCTTGTCAGGGGGCCGTTTGGGACGGACTGAAGCTTTCTTT. It is translated as CASSLSGGRLGRTEAFF.

The chain is built from TRBV7-6 and TRBJ2-7; D may be TRBD1 or TRBD2 (5 bases each). Germline V gene sequence: CDR1 SGHVS, CDR2 FNYEAQ. The CDR3 has 15 amino acids. V lost 1 base and J 2 bases, leaving 12 bases between the germline ends. For the CDR3, the DNA is TGTGCCAGCAGCTTAGGTGGGACGGGAACCTACGAGCAGTACTTC. Translation: CASSLGGTGTYEQYF.

This clone has only one observation. The rearrangement joins TRBV2 to TRBJ2-1; TRBD1 matches at 9 bases. The CDR3 loop spans 15 amino acids. The junction had 5 bases not matched to a gene; V was cut back by 8 bases and J by 0 bases. Germline CDR1 reads SNHLY; CDR2 reads FYNNEI. The CDR3 region is CASQGDRASYNEQFF. The CDR3 DNA sequence: TGTGCCAGCCAGGGGGACAGGGCCTCCTACAATGAGCAGTTCTTC.

The chain combines TRBV18 with TRBJ2-4, with 8 bases that match TRBD2. CDR3 length: 16 residues. Germline V gene lookup returns CDR1 KGHSH and CDR2 LQKENI. Trimming at V came to 2 bases and at J to 8 bases, leaving 11 bases not matched to a gene. The CDR3 spells CASSPKAGGGWDIQYF. The CDR3 DNA reads TGTGCCAGCTCACCAAAGGCGGGGGGCGGATGGGACATTCAGTACTTC. Looking up the rest from reference TRBV18 and TRBJ2-4 gives the full variable domain: NAGVMQNPRHLVRRRGQEARLRCSPMKGHSHVYWYRQLPEEGLKFMVYLQKENIIDESGMPKERFSAEFPKEGPSILRIQQVVRGDSAAYFCASSPKAGGGWDIQYFGAGTRLSVL.

The chain employs TRBV11-3 and TRBJ1-2; D unresolved. Trimming pared 4 bases from V and 8 bases from J, leaving 20 bases between. The CDR3 spans 15 residues. Germline V gives CDR1 SGHNT, CDR2 YENEEA. CDR3 sequence (DNA): TGTGCCAGCAGCTCGATTTCTTCGTCTATAGAAGGCTACACCTTC. Translated, it gives CASSSISSSIEGYTF. The complete variable domain, with remaining parts taken from reference TRBV11-3 and TRBJ1-2, reads EAGVVQSPRYKIIEKKQPVAFWCNPISGHNTLYWYLQNLGQGPELLIRYENEEAVDDSQLPKDRFSAERLKGVDSTLKIQPAELGDSAVYLCASSSISSSIEGYTFGSGTRLTVV.

The chain combines TRBV18 with TRBJ2-7; no definite D call. V was trimmed by 2 bases and J by 3 bases, leaving 14 bases between them. Looked up from germline, CDR1 is KGHSH and CDR2 is LQKENI. The CDR3 loop spans 15 amino acids. The DNA for the CDR3 is TGTGCCAGCTCACCATCTGGCCGGAAGAACTACGAGCAGTACTTC. It specifies CASSPSGRKNYEQYF.